This TCR beta chain was profiled in a study of T cell responses to AZD1222 COVID-19 vaccine. Findings of the study overall: Females outnumbered males among donors, who were mostly white British; clonal diversity was possibly underestimated. The study found Spike-specific TCR breadth and depth rose after two AZD1222 doses.

This CDR3 contains 15 residues. From germline, CDR1 is MNHEY and CDR2 SVGEGT. Trimming shortened V by 2 bases and J by 0 bases, and 10 bases separated the two germline ends. Sequencing used immunoSEQ multiplex PCR; TCRdb keeps in-frame clones, though not all of them. Of 150,000 to 200,000 clones listed, less than 95% were seen once; the top ten hold approximately 3%. On this clone: Its specificity is unknown.

V is TRBV6-2 or TRBV6-3 and J is TRBJ1-1; D is perhaps TRBD1 (5 bases). This sample comprised peripheral blood, obtained on day 0 of AZD1222 vaccination. The TCR sequence derives from an adult in good health. The CDR3 reads CASSYGRQLNTEAFF. The DNA of the CDR3 is TGTGCCAGCAGTTACGGGAGACAGCTGAACACTGAAGCTTTCTTT.